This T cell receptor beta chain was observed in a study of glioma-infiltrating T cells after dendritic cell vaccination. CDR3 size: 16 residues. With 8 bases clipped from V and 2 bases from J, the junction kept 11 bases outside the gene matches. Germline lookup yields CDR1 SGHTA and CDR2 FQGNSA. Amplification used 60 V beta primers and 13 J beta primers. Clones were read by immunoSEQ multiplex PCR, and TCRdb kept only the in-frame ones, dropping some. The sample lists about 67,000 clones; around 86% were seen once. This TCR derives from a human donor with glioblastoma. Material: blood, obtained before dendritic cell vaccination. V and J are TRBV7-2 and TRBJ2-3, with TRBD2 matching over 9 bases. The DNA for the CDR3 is TGTGCCAGCGTCCGCGGGCGGGGGGGATACACAGATACGCAGTATTTT. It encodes CASVRGRGGYTDTQYF.